This TCR beta chain was captured in a study of shared clonotypes between healthy human individuals. The CDR3 is 13 amino acids. The V and J ends lost 5 bases and 7 bases respectively, with 14 bases between them. Germline V CDR1 and CDR2: SEHNR, FQNEAQ (reference sequence). Data came from immunoSEQ multiplex PCR; TCRdb stores just in-frame clones and leaves some out. The repertoire holds under 700,000 clones, with 85% to 95% as singletons. Naive CD8 cells, CD45RO-negative and positively selected for CCR7, excluded terminally differentiated effector memory CD45RA+ cells. V is TRBV7-9 and J is TRBJ1-1; D might be TRBD1 (5 bases). This TCR came from a woman in her thirties in good health. Sequenced input: naive CD8+ T cells sorted from blood. CDR3 DNA sequence: TGTGCCAGCAGCCTTAGGGGTGCCGATGAAGCTTTCTTT. This translates into CASSLRGADEAFF.